The subject of this entry is one T cell receptor beta chain. No cognate antigen has been identified for it. Base qualities were left out, and no much larger clone turns up one base away. Donors were healthy HIV-negative adults with no recently reported acute infections or vaccinations. Only Caucasian adults living in Nashville, Tennessee, USA were represented among the donors. For unsorted samples, roughly 86 million PBMCs were counted and genomic DNA was extracted with the QIAamp DNA Blood Mini kit. Blood was collected by leukapheresis, and PBMCs were isolated by Ficoll-Histopaque density gradient centrifugation and then cryopreserved in liquid nitrogen vapor phase. The data stem from a study of shared clonotypes between healthy human individuals (dated by TCRdb to about 2020). Some background on the complete study: The cohort comprised two women and three men aged 18 to 49 years. Blood TCR repertoires of five healthy adults were deeply sequenced to estimate repertoire size and the extent of clonotype sharing between individuals. To increase sequencing depth and limit assay-specific biases, TCR repertoire library preparation and sequencing were carried out by different laboratories using diverse techniques. Each donor's leukapheresis produced roughly between roughly 0.85 and 10 billion PBMCs. What the study reported, not specific to this receptor: The genetic and exposure-history diversity represented was limited by the small number of donors. Pairwise subsampling indicated that sequencing depth was expected to affect the degree of clonotype sharing among donors. Sampling was limited to blood, and TCR repertoires in tissue likely differ from TCR repertoires in blood.

TCR CDR3 regions were amplified from genomic DNA by multiplex PCR using the deep immunoSEQ assay. Genomic DNA extracted from each cell subset was distributed evenly over all wells of several immunoSEQ 96-well plates, and each plate served as one replicate. Each replicate PCR for unsorted PBMC received about 300 ng genomic DNA, equal to about 30,000 T cell genomes. Unsorted PBMC genomic DNA was sequenced across ten immunoSEQ deep assay plates. Purified libraries were measured with a Qubit 3.0 fluorometer, size-checked on a Bioanalyzer 2100, and measured again with the KAPA Library Quantification kit. Each immunoSEQ 96-well plate was sequenced on its own single-read 150-cycle Illumina NextSeq 550 flow cell. On the study's bioinformatics: Because the immunoSEQ output included only junctional sequences and no quality scores, the filtering could not be the same as the filtering used for full-length reads. To assign V/J genes and CDR3, sequences were annotated using PyIR, a Python wrapper for IgBLAST v1.9, with IMGT germline references. Reads were filtered out if the reads had weak V/J assignments (E-value above 1e-6), no CDR3, stop codons, out-of-frame junctions, or ambiguous translated residues. V3J clonotypes were defined as sequences sharing an identical inferred V gene, J gene, and CDR3 amino acid sequence. The percentage overlap between two repertoires was calculated by dividing the number of shared unique clonotypes by the size of the smaller repertoire. Three approaches were used to assess repertoire richness: RTK rarefaction, the Chao1 estimator, and Recon v2.1 estimates of unobserved clonotypes. Here the immuneACCESS table is served through TCRdb, limited to in-frame sequences with V and J called. Missing clones are a known gap in these copies; in checked studies unresolved V genes cover under half, and the rest lacks a known reason. For V, J and clone size, that table is used; D and trimming come from the DNA. This sample has about 490,000 clones in its table, and about three quarters of those were observed once. The ten largest clones represent 10% to 15% of the sample.

Spanning cysteine to phenylalanine, the CDR3 consists of 15 amino acids. Kept here is only the CDR3 DNA, which spans 45 bases and is read in frame from base 1. V drops 3 bases and J drops 7 bases, leaving 19 bases in between. CDR1 and CDR2 are drawn from the germline V gene: LGHNA, YSLEER. The material sequenced was PBMCs. The rearrangement joined TRBV4-3 to TRBJ2-7; a weak D assignment points to TRBD2 (5 bases agree). This clonotype was obtained from a woman aged 40 to 50 in good health. Some clones in this sample may be carry-over from other donors' samples. The CDR3 amino acid sequence is: CASSHEEVKLWEQYF. DNA sequence: TGCGCCAGCAGCCATGAGGAGGTAAAACTCTGGGAGCAGTACTTC.